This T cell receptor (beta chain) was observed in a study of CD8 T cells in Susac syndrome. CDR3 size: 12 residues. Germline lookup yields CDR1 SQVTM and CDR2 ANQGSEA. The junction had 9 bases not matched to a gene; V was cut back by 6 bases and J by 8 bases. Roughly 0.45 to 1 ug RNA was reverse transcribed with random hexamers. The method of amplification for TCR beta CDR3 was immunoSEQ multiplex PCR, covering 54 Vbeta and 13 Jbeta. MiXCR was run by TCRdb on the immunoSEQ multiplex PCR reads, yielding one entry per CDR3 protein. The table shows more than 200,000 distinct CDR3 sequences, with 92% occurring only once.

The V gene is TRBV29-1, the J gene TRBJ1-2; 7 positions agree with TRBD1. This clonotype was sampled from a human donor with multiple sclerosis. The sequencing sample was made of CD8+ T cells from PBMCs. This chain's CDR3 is CSVDRDSKGYTF. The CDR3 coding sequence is TGCAGCGTGGACCGGGACAGTAAGGGCTACACCTTC.